A single sample is the source of the 16 T cell receptor beta chains below, sequenced in a study of vaccination and CD4 T cells after COVID-19. Cultured CD4+ T cell DNA was sequenced using the Oncomine TCR Beta short-read assay. TCRdb reprocessed the PCR reads with MiXCR, giving one entry per CDR3 protein. This sample has 15,000 to 25,000 distinct CDR3 sequences, with about two fifths found just once. Treatment described: approximately 9-day PBMC culture with coronavirus spike peptide pools or control peptides (ViraFEST assay). These TCRs are of unknown antigen specificity. The specimen sequenced was cultured CD4+ T cells from blood. These receptors were obtained from a human donor with COVID-19.

The chain carries TRBV6-2 or TRBV6-3 and TRBJ2-1; D gene uncertain. This CDR3 has 17 residues. The V end was cut by 5 bases, the J end by 0 bases, with 17 bases between. The germline V gene has CDR1 MNHEY and CDR2 SVGEGT. The CDR3 DNA is TGTGCCAGCAGTACCCCCACGACCAAGAGCTCCTACAATGAGCAGTTCTTC. It translates to CASSTPTTKSSYNEQFF.

The chain uses TRBV25-1 and TRBJ2-1; D is unclear. V lost 4 bases, J lost 5 bases, and 3 bases lay in between. Germline CDR1 is MGHDK and CDR2 is SYGVNS. CDR3 length: 11 residues. In nucleotides, the CDR3 is TGTGCCAGCAGTGGACACAATGAGCAGTTCTTC. Protein sequence: CASSGHNEQFF.

This clonotype was observed a few times. This chain joins TRBV20-1 and TRBJ2-3; TRBD2 matches at 10 bases. CDR1 DFQATT and CDR2 SNEGSKA come from the germline V gene (reference sequence). The CDR3 consists of 15 residues. The V gene end was trimmed by 3 bases and the J gene end by 0 bases; junction bases not matched to a gene: 3. The CDR3 DNA follows: TGCAGTGCTAGGACTAGCGGGTTTAGCACAGATACGCAGTATTTT. It is translated as CSARTSGFSTDTQYF.

This clonotype was counted between two and nine times. The V call is TRBV27, the J call TRBJ2-7; a weak D match, TRBD2 (6 bases). Germline assignment: CDR1 MNHEY and CDR2 SMNVEV (reference sequence). Trimming pared 2 bases from V and 6 bases from J, leaving 14 bases between. This CDR3 comprises 14 residues. CDR3: CASSLQAMGGEQYF. The CDR3 DNA reads TGTGCCAGCAGTTTACAAGCCATGGGAGGCGAGCAGTACTTC.

This clonotype has more than one count but fewer than ten. J is TRBJ2-4 and V is TRBV6-5; D gene unclear. The CDR3 length is 13 residues. The V end was cut by 0 bases, the J end by 13 bases, with 13 bases between. CDR1 and CDR2 (germline): MNHEY, SVGAGI. The CDR3 nucleotides are TGTGCCAGCAGTTACTCGATTTCGGGTTACCAGTACTTC. Protein product: CASSYSISGYQYF.

The chain recombines TRBV5-4 with TRBJ1-1, with D possibly matching TRBD1 (5 bases). V was cut by 2 bases and J by 5 bases, with 16 bases left in between. The germline gives CDR1 SGHNT, CDR2 YYREEE (reference sequence). The CDR3 is made up of 15 amino acids. The CDR3 protein is CASSFRGEVITEAFF. As DNA, the CDR3 is TGTGCCAGCAGCTTTCGGGGCGAAGTGATTACTGAAGCTTTCTTT. Drawing the rest from reference TRBV5-4 and TRBJ1-1, the complete variable domain is ETGVTQSPTHLIKTRGQQVTLRCSSQSGHNTVSWYQQALGQGPQFIFQYYREEENGRGNFPPRFSGLQFPNYSSELNVNALELDDSALYLCASSFRGEVITEAFFGQGTRLTVV.

V and J are TRBV6-2 or TRBV6-3 and TRBJ2-2; 14 bases agree with TRBD2. Looked up from germline, CDR1 is MNHEY and CDR2 is SVGEGT. This CDR3 has 16 residues. V shed 6 bases, J shed 6 bases, and the junction held 6 bases outside the gene matches. The CDR3 DNA reads as TGTGCCAGCAGCTTCGGGACTAGCGGGGGATCCGGGGAGCTGTTTTTT. It translates to CASSFGTSGGSGELFF.

By frequency in the sample, this clonotype is medium-sized. The chain couples TRBV20-1 to TRBJ1-5, with 8 bases that match TRBD1. The J segment lost 7 bases and the V segment lost 3 bases, leaving 5 bases of the junction unmatched. The CDR3 consists of 13 residues. Germline lookup yields CDR1 DFQATT and CDR2 SNEGSKA (reference sequence). In DNA, the CDR3 is TGCAGTGCTAGTCTGCCAGGGGGCCAGCCCCAGCATTTT. It specifies CSASLPGGQPQHF.

The V gene is TRBV6-5, the J gene TRBJ1-6; no clear D. V lost 0 bases, J lost 8 bases, and 11 bases lay in between. The CDR3 extends over 15 amino acids. The germline gives CDR1 MNHEY, CDR2 SVGAGI. As DNA, the CDR3 is TGTGCCAGCAGTTACTCTTCGGGGTATGATTCACCCCTCCACTTT. Its translation: CASSYSSGYDSPLHF.

This chain connects TRBV5-4 to TRBJ1-2, with 12 bases identical to TRBD1. The germline V gene encodes CDR1 SGHNT and CDR2 YYREEE (reference sequence). The CDR3 extends over 14 amino acids. V was pared by 4 bases and J by 7 bases, with 5 bases of the junction left unmatched. The chain's CDR3 is CASSMGQGAGGYTF. The DNA for the CDR3 is TGTGCCAGCAGCATGGGACAGGGGGCGGGTGGCTACACCTTC. Drawing the rest from reference TRBV5-4 and TRBJ1-2, the complete variable domain is ETGVTQSPTHLIKTRGQQVTLRCSSQSGHNTVSWYQQALGQGPQFIFQYYREEENGRGNFPPRFSGLQFPNYSSELNVNALELDDSALYLCASSMGQGAGGYTFGSGTRLTVV.

The chain carries TRBV7-2 and TRBJ2-3; 8 bases are a match to TRBD2. Germline trimming cut 4 bases from V and 2 bases from J; bases unmatched to any gene: 14. The germline V gene has CDR1 SGHTA and CDR2 FQGNSA. The CDR3 contains 18 residues. The chain's CDR3 is CASSSPRRPGGSTDTQYF. In nucleotides, the CDR3 is TGTGCCAGCAGCTCCCCCAGACGTCCGGGGGGGTCCACAGATACGCAGTATTTT.

The J gene is TRBJ1-6, the V gene TRBV4-1; D is unresolved. V lost 0 bases to trimming and J lost 9 bases, with 12 bases between them. There are 15 residues in the CDR3. Germline CDR1 and CDR2: MGHRA and YSYEKL. The CDR3 region has the DNA TGCGCCAGCAGCCAAGAAGACGGCCCGGGTTCACCCCTCCACTTT. Encoded protein: CASSQEDGPGSPLHF.

The V and J genes are TRBV10-3 and TRBJ2-7; perhaps D is TRBD1 or TRBD2 (5 bases each). Germline assignment: CDR1 ENHRY and CDR2 SYGVKD. This CDR3 is built from 12 residues. Trimming shortened V by 6 bases and J by 7 bases, and 13 bases separated the two germline ends. In nucleotides, the CDR3 is TGTGCCATCAGCGGGGACCTAGGGGAGCAGTACTTC. Its translation: CAISGDLGEQYF.

This clonotype was counted a few times. The rearrangement joins TRBV30 to TRBJ2-7, with 7 bases matching TRBD2. Germline V gene lookup returns CDR1 GTSNPN and CDR2 SVGIG (reference sequence). V gave up 5 bases and J gave up 0 bases; unmatched junction bases: 7. This CDR3 is 14 amino acids long. The CDR3 loop is CAWGMGGSSYEQYF. DNA for the CDR3: TGTGCCTGGGGGATGGGGGGGAGCTCCTACGAGCAGTACTTC.

The genes are TRBV14 and TRBJ1-6, with a possible D match to TRBD1 (6 bases). Trimming took off 2 bases at V and 10 bases at J, with 15 bases between the two ends. The CDR3 has 15 amino acids. CDR1 SGHDN and CDR2 FVKESK come from the germline V gene. In nucleotides, the CDR3 is TGTGCCAGCAGCCAACTACAGGGAGGAGGCTCACCCCTCCACTTT. It codes for CASSQLQGGGSPLHF.

This chain uses TRBV7-3 with TRBJ2-1; possible D gene TRBD1, 6 bases. Per the germline V gene, CDR1 is SGHTA and CDR2 is FQGTGA. This CDR3 contains 15 residues. The V and J ends lost 5 bases and 2 bases respectively, with 13 bases between them. The CDR3 loop reads CASSGTGFTYNEQFF. The CDR3 region has the DNA TGTGCCAGCAGCGGAACAGGGTTTACCTACAATGAGCAGTTCTTC. Filled out from reference TRBV7-3 and TRBJ2-1, the complete variable domain reads GAGVSQTPSNKVTEKGKYVELRCDPISGHTALYWYRQSLGQGPEFLIYFQGTGAADDSGLPNDRFFAVRPEGSVSTLKIQRTERGDSAVYLCASSGTGFTYNEQFFGPGTRLTVL.